A selection of T cell receptor beta chains follows, all from one sample in a study of breast tumors, draining lymph nodes, adjacent tissues. TCRdb re-called the multiplex PCR reads with MiXCR, one entry per CDR3 protein. The sample has 150,000 to 200,000 distinct CDR3 sequences, 25% to 40% seen once. Specimen: axillary lymph node tissue. The receptors derive from a female donor with breast cancer. Some clones in this sample may be carry-over from other donors' samples. Each CDR3 is given with its conserved first and last residue. D genes are given only for firm matches. Only part of the rows carry a size: once, few, many, or a class if the clone is expanded.

D | J | size | V | length | CDR3 | DNA
- | TRBJ2-6 | - | TRBV24-1 | 15 | CATKTGTPGANVLTF | TGTGCCACCAAAACCGGGACCCCTGGGGCCAACGTCCTGACTTTC
TRBD1 | TRBJ2-1 | - | TRBV18 | 12 | CASSPGTGEQFF | TGTGCCAGCTCACCGGGGACAGGCGAACAGTTCTTC
- | TRBJ1-5 | many | TRBV12-3/TRBV12-4 | 14 | CASWDGGSNQPQHF | TGTGCCAGCTGGGACGGTGGAAGCAATCAGCCCCAGCATTTT
- | TRBJ1-3 | few | TRBV20-1 | 15 | CSAGRDRSSANTIYF | TGCAGTGCTGGACGGGACCGGAGCTCTGCAAACACCATATATTTT
- | TRBJ1-2 | once | TRBV7-8 | 13 | CASSRGLTYGYTF | TGTGCCAGCAGCAGGGGACTGACTTATGGCTACACCTTC
- | TRBJ1-6 | many | TRBV9 | 14 | CASSVDSGGSPLHF | TGTGCCAGCAGCGTAGATTCCGGAGGCTCACCCCTCCACTTT
TRBD2 | TRBJ2-7 | many | TRBV6-6 | 13 | CASSGTSGYEQYF | TGTGCCAGCAGTGGGACTAGCGGCTACGAGCAGTACTTC
- | TRBJ2-7 | many | TRBV7-9 | 17 | CASSPEQESLRRYEQYF | TGTGCCAGCAGCCCAGAACAGGAATCGCTTAGAAGGTACGAGCAGTACTTC
- | TRBJ1-1 | - | TRBV7-3 | 15 | CASSLYGTSNTEAFF | TGTGCCAGCAGCTTATATGGGACCTCGAACACTGAAGCTTTCTTT
- | TRBJ2-7 | many | TRBV11-3 | 15 | CASTAGADSGNEQYF | TGTGCCAGCACCGCGGGGGCGGACTCAGGGAACGAGCAGTACTTC
- | TRBJ1-3 | many | TRBV12-3/TRBV12-4 | 12 | CASSQQGYTIYF | TGTGCCAGCAGTCAGCAGGGCTACACCATATATTTT